This T cell receptor (beta chain) was recorded in a study of cytomegalovirus exposure and HLA in healthy donors (dated by TCRdb to about 2017). A note on the overall study: An earlier analysis of approximately 640 of the donors reported 250 to 300 Gb of sequence data and approximately 110 million unique TCR beta sequences from about 200 million T cells. The number of typed donors differed by locus: about 620-640 for A, B, C, DRB1 and DQB1; 522 for DQA1; approximately 600 for DPA1; and some 470 for DPB1. Among the roughly 410 genotyped donors, 81% belonged to the genetic ancestry cluster associated with self-reported Caucasian donors. Roughly five DR-DQ haplotypes were handled as single units for association and clustering, since linkage in the cohort was strong. Alongside the repertoire data, information on donor age, sex, ethnicity and CMV serostatus was compiled. All discovery cohort repertoires had been generated using a single sequencing platform. The later analysis used no new phenotypic data to find candidate immune exposures, relying instead on TCR beta sequences and their occurrence across donors. The study aimed to test whether signatures of past pathogen exposure could be identified by cataloging public T cell receptors. A later genetic analysis used genome-wide SNP genotypes for about 65% of the 666 donors, treating that subset as a discovery cohort. To decide whether each TCR beta V gene segment behaved as functional or pseudogenic, an earlier analysis of approximately 620 of the donors relied on high-throughput TCR beta sequencing. Class I and class II HLA loci were covered by the typing at four-digit resolution. An early release covering about 600 HLA-typed donors comprised about 300 gigabases of sequencing data and approximately 85 million unique TCR sequences. In addition to the first cohort of several hundred subjects, a separate validation cohort of 130 or so different subjects was used. A later analysis re-examined previously published TCR beta repertoires from about 670 donors and added high-resolution HLA genotyping to investigate patterns of TCR occurrence. The study used immunosequencing to profile the T cell repertoires of more than 650 subjects and linked those repertoires to cytomegalovirus serostatus. High-throughput TCR immunosequencing, statistical association of individual TCRs with disease status, and machine learning were combined to predict cytomegalovirus infection status. Among around 400 genotyped donors of the cohort, an average of around 250,000 unique TCR beta nucleotide sequences was sequenced per donor, of which about 20% were non-productive. What the study reported, not specific to this receptor: In a later analysis, over 15,000 TCR beta sequences were associated with specific HLA alleles at a false discovery rate of 0.05. Across donors, most TCR sequences were observed very rarely, whereas some public TCRs were present in many individuals. A further reported finding was that TCR beta sequences accurately predicted the HLA-A and HLA-B alleles for most subjects in the first cohort. The 87-base-pair reads could not distinguish some IMGT-functional V segments, including TRBV6-2 and TRBV6-3, so those segments were excluded. In an earlier analysis of under 600 of the donors, most TCR beta V segments were observed in productive rearrangements about 90% or about 30% of the time, broadly matching IMGT annotations. Seventeen rarely observed V segments, including chromosome 9 orphons, were excluded from the earlier analysis of some 590 of the donors because counts were too low. Assigning TCR associations to individual alleles was difficult when HLA alleles, especially DR and DQ, strongly co-occurred. In a later genetic analysis, fewer N-insertions in productive TCRs were reported among donors in an Asian-associated ancestry cluster than the roughly 700-donor mean. The sequencing pipeline was judged likely to have produced a cluster of highly shared sequence variants as a technical artifact. Correlated functional status among segregating V segments might be attributable to linkage disequilibrium, but an unknown experimental factor could not be ruled out. V-gene and J-gene trimming of TCR beta chains was associated with a missense DCLRE1C variant in a later genetic analysis, and the association was replicated in an independent cohort. Most CMV-associated TCR beta chains appeared to be HLA-restricted in a later analysis, and the HLA associations seemed to be driven largely by CMV exposure. The only immune exposure information available for the cohort was CMV serostatus. Several of the top co-occurrence clusters appeared to be linked to parvovirus B19, influenza, CMV and Epstein-Barr virus, according to a later analysis. In a later analysis, HLA-associated TCR beta chains showed more clonal expansion and lower generation probabilities than non-associated chains that were equally common. Roughly uniform sequencing depth across donors was assumed in presence/absence analyses, although this assumption may not hold. In a later analysis, TCR association rates were found to vary across HLA loci, with the most associated TCRs seen for DRB1 alleles and the fewest for HLA-C alleles. HLA typing was unavailable for some donors at each locus, so association tests used only the typed subset. The authors suggested that the approach could potentially be extended to other disease states and immunological phenotypes. This cohort had only TCR beta chains sequenced, and the lack of alpha or paired-chain data limited which features could be detected. The study listed 164 TCR beta chains as associated with cytomegalovirus. In vitro tests confirmed that a few of the cytomegalovirus-associated TCR beta chains recognize cytomegalovirus antigens. Cytomegalovirus status was reported to be diagnosed by the classifier with high specificity and sensitivity in both the original and validation cohorts.

The CDR3 spans 15 residues, from the cysteine through the phenylalanine. Kept here is only the CDR3 DNA, which spans 45 bases and is read in frame from base 1. Reading the germline V gene gives CDR1 SNHLY and CDR2 FYNNEI. V gives up 0 bases and J gives up 14 bases, and the segment between their germline ends measures 20 bases. On this clone itself: Its recognized antigen is unknown. No base quality information exists; no much larger clone differs at one position.

The cohort comprised around 700 healthy bone marrow donors. At the time of sampling, every cohort member was nominally healthy, though immune exposures that went unrecorded were likely present. The donor tested CMV seronegative and was one of the 352 seronegative cohort members. A peripheral blood sample was provided by each donor, and peripheral blood mononuclear cells were used for TCR beta sequencing. The Qiagen DNeasy Blood Extraction Kit was used to extract genomic DNA from the blood cell samples. The method was the immunoSEQ multiplex PCR assay. A mixture of 60 forward primers for TCR Vbeta segments and 13 reverse primers for TCR Jbeta segments was used in the multiplex PCR. The CDR3 region of rearranged TCR beta genes was amplified from genomic DNA by a multiplex PCR assay. The amplified TCR beta libraries were sequenced on the Illumina HiSeq System as 87-base-pair reads. For the original study's pipeline: A later analysis tallied 80 million to 95 million unique TCR beta chains across the 666 repertoires, and approximately 11 million of those chains were shared by two or more donors. A nearest-neighbor algorithm error-corrected the raw reads and collapsed the reads into unique sequences, merging closely related sequences to remove PCR and sequencing errors. To assign V, D and J gene segments, CDR3 sequences were aligned to IMGT reference sequences. For a sequence to be retained, at least a six-nucleotide match to both a V gene segment and a J gene segment was required. Rearrangements were called productive when the CDR3 lacked stop codons and stayed in frame with V and J; all others were non-productive. CDR3 was defined according to IMGT convention as the region running from the second conserved V-encoded cysteine to the conserved J-encoded phenylalanine. The earlier analysis of 587 of the donors excluded any sequence lacking an unambiguous match to a single V gene segment. An earlier analysis of fewer than 750 of the donors called V segments functional above 56.7% productive rearrangements and segregating when the between-donor standard deviation exceeded 5%. A statistical classification framework was built to diagnose cytomegalovirus status from the catalog of TCR beta chain sequences. V and J gene assignment, in a later analysis, came from comparing TCR nucleotide sequences with IMGT/GENE-DB human TR gene sequences. A later analysis assigned CDR3 sequences and most-parsimonious VDJ recombination scenarios with the TCRdist pipeline. In a later analysis, each TCR beta chain was defined by its CDR3 amino acid sequence together with its V-gene family, and reads lacking a unique V-gene family were excluded. In a later analysis, several hundred highly shared, low-generation-probability nucleotide sequences were removed to address suspected cross-contamination and a sequencing artifact. A later analysis calculated a clonal expansion index for each public chain from normalized within-repertoire ranks of inferred template counts. In a later analysis, generation probabilities were computed with a VDJ recombination model fitted to out-of-frame rearrangements, and the resulting probabilities were checked against IGoR. A later analysis scored TCR-TCR, TCR-HLA and TCR-CMV co-occurrence with hypergeometric tests, applying a repertoire-size bias correction to TCR pairs. A later analysis estimated false discovery rates by permuting HLA or CMV assignments 20 times. In a later analysis, co-occurring TCRs were grouped using DBSCAN, and TCRdist sequence similarity was added for clustering within HLA-allele-positive subsets. Co-occurrence clustering excluded repertoires with fewer than 30,000 or more than 120,000 public chains, plus five with anomalous nucleotide sharing. The source is immuneACCESS, and TCRdb retained only in-frame sequences with V and J called. Part of the clones is not carried over; for the studies checked, unresolved V genes explain less than half of this, and the remainder is unexplained. The V and J calls and clone size are taken from that table; D and trimming were inferred from the DNA. Within this sample are some 200,000 clones, with roughly 80% of them counted one time only. The ten largest account for around 1.7% of the sample.

Specimen: PBMCs. The receptor chain draws on TRBV2 and TRBJ2-1; TRBD2 might be the D gene, on 5 matching bases. The sequence was obtained from a woman in her late teens or twenties in good health and CMV-seronegative. The CDR3 protein sequence reads: CASSEALRLAEVEFF. The nucleotide sequence reads as follows: TGTGCCAGCAGTGAAGCGCTTCGGCTAGCCGAAGTGGAGTTCTTC.